This is a list of T cell receptor beta chains from one sample in a study of blood T cell repertoires in COVID-19. TCRdb keeps only in-frame clones here, not all; method: immunoSEQ multiplex PCR. Of 150,000 to 200,000 clones listed, around 82% are singletons. The specimen sequenced was PBMCs or T cells enriched from blood (not recorded which). The receptors originated from a woman in her 50s with acute COVID-19. Both conserved end residues are part of each CDR3. The order of the fields is D gene, V gene, J gene, clone size, CDR3 protein, CDR3 DNA. D genes are given only for firm matches. Not every row has a clone size; where given, it reads once, few, many or a size class.

D gene: NA; V gene: TRBV6-5; J gene: TRBJ2-5; clone size: few; CDR3 protein: CASRPGGPQETQYF; CDR3 DNA: TGTGCCAGCCGCCCCGGGGGGCCACAAGAGACCCAGTACTTC
D gene: TRBD1; V gene: TRBV6-5; J gene: TRBJ2-1; clone size: NA; CDR3 protein: CASTVRDSNSNEQFF; CDR3 DNA: TGTGCCAGCACCGTCCGGGACAGTAATTCCAATGAGCAGTTCTTC
D gene: NA; V gene: TRBV3-1/TRBV3-2; J gene: TRBJ1-5; clone size: NA; CDR3 protein: CASSHGGKQPQHF; CDR3 DNA: TGTGCCAGCAGCCATGGGGGCAAACAGCCCCAGCATTTT
D gene: NA; V gene: TRBV12-3/TRBV12-4; J gene: TRBJ1-2; clone size: NA; CDR3 protein: CASSLPRRYGYTF; CDR3 DNA: TGTGCCAGCAGTTTACCCAGGCGCTATGGCTACACCTTC
D gene: TRBD1; V gene: TRBV27; J gene: TRBJ2-1; clone size: many; CDR3 protein: CASSLRKVDRGDNEQFF; CDR3 DNA: TGTGCCAGCAGTTTACGTAAGGTAGACAGGGGAGACAATGAGCAGTTCTTC
D gene: NA; V gene: TRBV6-5; J gene: TRBJ2-2; clone size: NA; CDR3 protein: CASSYSYRSDTGELFF; CDR3 DNA: TGTGCCAGCAGTTACTCGTACAGGTCGGACACCGGGGAGCTGTTTTTT
D gene: TRBD1; V gene: TRBV28; J gene: TRBJ2-3; clone size: NA; CDR3 protein: CASSLLQGAQYF; CDR3 DNA: TGTGCCAGCAGTTTATTACAGGGGGCGCAGTATTTT
D gene: TRBD1; V gene: TRBV6-5; J gene: TRBJ1-1; clone size: NA; CDR3 protein: CAGGQGSWNTEAFF; CDR3 DNA: TGTGCCGGCGGACAGGGCAGCTGGAACACTGAAGCTTTCTTT
D gene: TRBD2; V gene: TRBV3-1/TRBV3-2; J gene: TRBJ2-1; clone size: NA; CDR3 protein: CASSRPSGYNEQFF; CDR3 DNA: TGTGCCAGCAGCCGTCCTAGCGGATACAATGAGCAGTTCTTC
D gene: NA; V gene: TRBV7-9; J gene: TRBJ1-4; clone size: few; CDR3 protein: CASSRQATNEKLFF; CDR3 DNA: TGTGCCAGCAGCAGACAGGCAACTAATGAAAAACTGTTTTTT
D gene: NA; V gene: TRBV5-4; J gene: TRBJ2-5; clone size: NA; CDR3 protein: CASSTVEGVAGTQYF; CDR3 DNA: TGTGCCAGCAGCACCGTTGAGGGTGTCGCGGGGACCCAGTACTTC
D gene: NA; V gene: TRBV10-2; J gene: TRBJ1-4; clone size: NA; CDR3 protein: CASSESLGASGELFF; CDR3 DNA: TGCGCCAGCAGTGAGTCGCTCGGGGCTTCGGGGGAACTGTTTTTT
D gene: NA; V gene: TRBV5-4; J gene: TRBJ1-1; clone size: once; CDR3 protein: CASSSTGYEAFF; CDR3 DNA: TGTGCCAGCAGCTCTACAGGGTACGAAGCTTTCTTT
D gene: NA; V gene: TRBV19; J gene: TRBJ1-5; clone size: NA; CDR3 protein: CASSTTGTYSNQPQHF; CDR3 DNA: TGTGCCAGTAGTACGACCGGGACATATAGCAATCAGCCCCAGCATTTT
D gene: NA; V gene: TRBV4-3; J gene: TRBJ2-6; clone size: NA; CDR3 protein: CASSQASGANVLTF; CDR3 DNA: TGCGCCAGCAGCCAAGCTTCTGGGGCCAACGTCCTGACTTTC
D gene: TRBD1; V gene: TRBV7-9; J gene: TRBJ1-5; clone size: NA; CDR3 protein: CASSLGAGGAGQPQHF; CDR3 DNA: TGTGCCAGCAGCTTAGGAGCAGGGGGCGCGGGACAGCCCCAGCATTTT
D gene: NA; V gene: TRBV4-2; J gene: TRBJ2-2; clone size: few; CDR3 protein: CASRPPVNRGTGELFF; CDR3 DNA: TGTGCCAGCAGACCTCCGGTAAACCGGGGCACCGGGGAGCTGTTTTTT
D gene: NA; V gene: TRBV24-1; J gene: TRBJ1-5; clone size: NA; CDR3 protein: CATSDLTGNQPQHF; CDR3 DNA: TGTGCCACCAGTGACCTTACAGGTAATCAGCCCCAGCATTTT
D gene: TRBD2; V gene: TRBV4-2; J gene: TRBJ2-2; clone size: NA; CDR3 protein: CASSQMGTTNTGELFF; CDR3 DNA: TGTGCCAGCAGCCAGATGGGGACTACAAACACCGGGGAGCTGTTTTTT
D gene: NA; V gene: TRBV30; J gene: TRBJ2-1; clone size: NA; CDR3 protein: CAWSPRVTTNEQFF; CDR3 DNA: TGTGCCTGGAGTCCCAGGGTTACTACAAATGAGCAGTTCTTC
D gene: TRBD1; V gene: TRBV7-6; J gene: TRBJ1-5; clone size: NA; CDR3 protein: CASSLEGGQGPYSNQPQHF; CDR3 DNA: TGTGCCAGCAGCTTAGAGGGGGGACAGGGGCCGTATAGCAATCAGCCCCAGCATTTT
D gene: NA; V gene: TRBV9; J gene: TRBJ2-2; clone size: NA; CDR3 protein: CASSVPGTGIAGELFF; CDR3 DNA: TGTGCCAGCAGCGTGCCGGGAACGGGCATCGCCGGGGAGCTGTTTTTT
D gene: NA; V gene: TRBV28; J gene: TRBJ1-2; clone size: once; CDR3 protein: CASTLPNRENYGYTF; CDR3 DNA: TGTGCCAGCACCTTGCCTAACAGGGAAAACTATGGCTACACCTTC
D gene: TRBD2; V gene: TRBV5-8; J gene: TRBJ2-1; clone size: NA; CDR3 protein: CASSLGLAGNEQFF; CDR3 DNA: TGTGCCAGCAGCTTGGGGCTAGCGGGGAATGAGCAGTTCTTC